The rows below give T cell receptor beta chains drawn from one sample of a study of blood T cell repertoires in COVID-19. Method: immunoSEQ multiplex PCR; TCRdb's copy keeps in-frame clones and lacks some. This table holds 300,000 to 400,000 clones, around 87% found once. Input material: peripheral blood. All receptors come from a human donor in a cohort sampled during active COVID-19. Each CDR3 is given with its conserved first and last residue. Fields, in order: V gene, D gene, clone size, J gene, CDR3 protein, CDR3 DNA. D genes are given only for firm matches. Clone size is given for some rows only: seen once, a few or many times, or a class if the clone is expanded.

TRBV4-1	TRBD2	.	TRBJ2-3	CASSQDTSGGVDTQYF	TGCGCCAGCAGCCAAGATACTAGCGGGGGGGTGGATACGCAGTATTTT
TRBV28	TRBD1	.	TRBJ2-1	CASSQTGEEQFF	TGTGCCAGCAGTCAGACAGGGGAAGAGCAGTTCTTC
TRBV4-1	TRBD1	.	TRBJ1-5	CASSQDGTGGEYSNQPQHF	TGCGCCAGCAGCCAAGATGGGACAGGGGGCGAATATAGCAATCAGCCCCAGCATTTT
TRBV19	.	.	TRBJ1-5	CASGWGVNQPQHF	TGTGCCAGCGGGTGGGGGGTCAATCAGCCCCAGCATTTT
TRBV19	TRBD2	few	TRBJ2-7	CASSIRPSGDFSEQYF	TGTGCCAGTAGTATAAGGCCTAGCGGGGATTTTAGCGAGCAGTACTTC
TRBV6-5	.	.	TRBJ2-1	CASSPPGSMWNEQFF	TGTGCCAGCAGCCCCCCGGGAAGCATGTGGAATGAGCAGTTCTTC
TRBV24-1	.	.	TRBJ1-2	CATSDPGTHYGYTF	TGTGCCACCAGTGACCCCGGGACACACTATGGCTACACCTTC
TRBV5-1	TRBD1	.	TRBJ1-6	CASSLDTTGTVDSPLHF	TGCGCCAGCAGCTTGGACACGACCGGGACAGTTGATTCACCCCTCCACTTT
TRBV11-3	TRBD2	.	TRBJ2-1	CASSSPSGGARGEQFF	TGTGCCAGCAGCTCTCCTAGCGGGGGGGCCAGGGGTGAGCAGTTCTTC
TRBV29-1	TRBD2	.	TRBJ2-7	CSVEEGQGLPSGGFGEQYF	TGCAGCGTTGAAGAAGGGCAGGGGCTTCCGTCGGGAGGGTTTGGGGAGCAGTACTTC
TRBV5-1	TRBD2	.	TRBJ2-2	CASSLVLATNTGELFF	TGCGCCAGCAGCTTGGTACTAGCGACGAACACCGGGGAGCTGTTTTTT
TRBV12-3/TRBV12-4	.	.	TRBJ2-7	CASSLEGPYEQYF	TGTGCCAGCAGTTTGGAGGGACCCTACGAGCAGTACTTC
TRBV30	.	.	TRBJ2-5	CAWSNSQETQYF	TGTGCCTGGAGTAACAGCCAAGAGACCCAGTACTTC
TRBV30	TRBD1	once	TRBJ2-7	CAWSVGTGSFEQYF	TGTGCCTGGAGTGTCGGGACAGGGTCCTTCGAGCAGTACTTC
TRBV12-1	.	.	TRBJ2-1	CASSLLAYNEQFF	TGTGCCAGCAGCTTACTAGCGTACAATGAGCAGTTCTTC
TRBV11-2	TRBD2	.	TRBJ2-7	CASSTSGGGIEQYF	TGTGCCAGCAGCACTTCGGGAGGGGGGATCGAGCAGTACTTC
TRBV7-2	TRBD2	once	TRBJ2-7	CASSFSGITYEQYF	TGTGCCAGCAGCTTTAGCGGGATTACGTACGAGCAGTACTTC
TRBV5-1	.	.	TRBJ2-7	CASSPTPGSYEQYF	TGCGCCAGCAGCCCCACCCCAGGTTCCTACGAGCAGTACTTC
TRBV7-9	TRBD1	.	TRBJ2-2	CASSAQGTGELFF	TGTGCCAGCAGCGCACAGGGGACCGGGGAGCTGTTTTTT
TRBV5-1	TRBD2	.	TRBJ2-2	CASSLALAGTNGELFF	TGCGCCAGCAGCTTGGCGCTAGCGGGGACGAACGGGGAGCTGTTTTTT
TRBV3-1/TRBV3-2	TRBD1	.	TRBJ1-5	CASSQDHPRGGGEEQPQHF	TGTGCCAGCAGCCAAGATCATCCCAGAGGAGGGGGCGAGGAGCAGCCCCAGCATTTT
TRBV28	TRBD1	.	TRBJ1-2	CASSLNLPGQGLYGYTF	TGTGCCAGCAGTTTAAACTTACCGGGACAGGGTTTGTATGGCTACACCTTC
TRBV6-5	TRBD1	few	TRBJ2-7	CASSPARTGRHEQYF	TGTGCCAGCAGCCCCGCCCGGACAGGGAGACACGAGCAGTACTTC
TRBV28	.	.	TRBJ2-5	CATISWGRKETQYF	TGTGCCACCATTTCCTGGGGCAGGAAAGAGACCCAGTACTTC
TRBV6-5	.	.	TRBJ1-1	CASTSGGTEAFF	TGTGCCAGCACCTCCGGGGGCACTGAAGCTTTCTTT
TRBV29-1	TRBD2	once	TRBJ2-2	CSAATSGRVNTGELFF	TGCAGCGCCGCGACTAGCGGGAGGGTTAACACCGGGGAGCTGTTTTTT